The clone carrying this T cell receptor beta chain was seen more than once but under ten times. This sample was included in a study of blood T cells in healthy people across ages. Alongside a J-beta primer mix, a sample-barcoded 5' primer served in a second PCR lasting about 7 to 12 cycles. A single record per CDR3 protein comes from TCRdb applying MiXCR to the 5' RACE reads. The repertoire holds roughly 1,100,000 distinct CDR3 sequences, with approximately 25% as singletons. Germline V CDR1 and CDR2: ENHRY, SYGVKD. The V gene lost 3 bases and the J gene lost 5 bases, with 10 bases spanning the gap. The CDR3 loop spans 13 amino acids. These data were also reused for a study on T cells of mothers and their children.

The sequence was collected from a girl aged 2 to 9 in good health. Sequences were obtained from blood. The chain joins TRBV10-3 to TRBJ2-5; D possibly corresponds to TRBD2 (7 bases). The CDR3: CAISEWGGETQYF. DNA for the CDR3: TGTGCCATCAGTGAATGGGGGGGCGAGACCCAGTACTTC.